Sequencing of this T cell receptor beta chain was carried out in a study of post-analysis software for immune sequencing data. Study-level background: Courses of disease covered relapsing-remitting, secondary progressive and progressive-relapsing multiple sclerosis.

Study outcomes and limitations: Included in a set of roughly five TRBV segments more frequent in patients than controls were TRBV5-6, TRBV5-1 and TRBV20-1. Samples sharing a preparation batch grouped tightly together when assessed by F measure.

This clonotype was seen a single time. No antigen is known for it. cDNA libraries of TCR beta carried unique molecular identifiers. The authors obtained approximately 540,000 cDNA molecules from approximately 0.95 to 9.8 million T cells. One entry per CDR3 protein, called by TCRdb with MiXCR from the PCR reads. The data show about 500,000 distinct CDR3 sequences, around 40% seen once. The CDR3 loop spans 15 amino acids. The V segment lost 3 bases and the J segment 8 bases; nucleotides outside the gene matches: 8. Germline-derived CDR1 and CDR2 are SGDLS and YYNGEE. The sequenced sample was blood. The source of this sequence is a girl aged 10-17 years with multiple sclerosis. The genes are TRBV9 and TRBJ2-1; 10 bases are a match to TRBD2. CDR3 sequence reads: CASSAQSGRGDEQFF. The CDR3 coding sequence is TGTGCCAGCAGCGCCCAGAGCGGGAGGGGGGATGAGCAGTTCTTC.